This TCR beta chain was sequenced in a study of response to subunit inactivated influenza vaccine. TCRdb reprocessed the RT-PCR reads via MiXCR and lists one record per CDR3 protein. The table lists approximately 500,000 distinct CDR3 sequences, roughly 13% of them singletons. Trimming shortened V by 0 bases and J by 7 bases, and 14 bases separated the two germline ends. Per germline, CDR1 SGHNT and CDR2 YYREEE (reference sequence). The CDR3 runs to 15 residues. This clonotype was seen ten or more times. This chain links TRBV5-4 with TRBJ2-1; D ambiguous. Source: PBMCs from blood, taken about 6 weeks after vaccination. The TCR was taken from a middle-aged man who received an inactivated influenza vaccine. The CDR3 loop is CASSLGVVALNEQFF. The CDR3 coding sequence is TGTGCCAGCAGCTTGGGGGTAGTCGCTTTGAATGAGCAGTTCTTC.